The clone carrying this TCR beta chain was counted only a few times. Antigen: not known. The data stem from a study of CD8+ T cells in alopecia areata. Looking at the study overall: Treatment ran 6 to 18 months, with 6 months of follow-up afterward.

RNA, once extracted, was reverse transcribed into cDNA for use as the sequencing template. Using immunoSEQ multiplex PCR, the repertoire was profiled, and TCRdb retains in-frame clones only, with some absent. The top ten clones hold roughly 1.2% of a sample with hundreds of thousands of clones, less than 80% of them seen once. J was trimmed by 7 bases and V by 1 base; bases with no gene match: 4. The germline V gene encodes CDR1 SGHTA and CDR2 FQGNSA. The CDR3 runs 15 residues. Broader study findings: Scalp data also include sequences from resident alphabeta T cells of normal skin.

This sequence originates from a human donor with alopecia areata. This sequence joins TRBV7-2 and TRBJ2-7; 13 nucleotides align to TRBD2. Sequenced here: CD4+ T cells sorted from blood, sampled at week 0. The chain's CDR3 is CASSLEGLAGREQYF. The CDR3 coding sequence is TGTGCCAGCAGCTTAGAGGGACTAGCGGGGAGAGAGCAGTACTTC.